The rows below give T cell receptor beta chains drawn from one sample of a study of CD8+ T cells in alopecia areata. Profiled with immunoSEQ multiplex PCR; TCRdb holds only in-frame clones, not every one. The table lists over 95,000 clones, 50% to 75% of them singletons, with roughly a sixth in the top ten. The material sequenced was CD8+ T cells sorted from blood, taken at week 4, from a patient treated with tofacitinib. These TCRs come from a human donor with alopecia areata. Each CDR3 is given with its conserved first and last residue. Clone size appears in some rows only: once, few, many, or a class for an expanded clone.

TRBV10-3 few CAISESGTGGMNTEAFF
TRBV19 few CATSPGRGYGYTF
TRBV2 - CASSEGLADDTQYF
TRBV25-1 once CASNRAFDGYTF
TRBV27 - CASRETGSRYGYTF
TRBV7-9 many CASSQSVSSYEQYF
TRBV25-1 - CASHARGTTEAFF
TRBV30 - CAWTTDRAGNEQFF
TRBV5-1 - CASSLGAGATYEQYF
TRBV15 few CATSREADGSYEQYF
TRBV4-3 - CASSQVRTETQYF
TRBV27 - CASSSGGVAVEQYF
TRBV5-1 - CASSLEGGTEAFF
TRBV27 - CASMLGGGAFTDTQYF
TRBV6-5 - CASSYYNGYNEQFF
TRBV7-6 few CASSFGFYNEQFF
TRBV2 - CASSEFVRVDTGELFF
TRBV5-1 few CASSLEEYSYEQYF
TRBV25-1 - CASSGGHGYTF
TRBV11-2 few CASSLWVTGGNQETQYF
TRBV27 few CASSTGGPGANVLTF
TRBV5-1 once CASGLTGPYEQYF
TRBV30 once CAWSDSPYEQYF
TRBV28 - CASSTLLAGLSNEQFF
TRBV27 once CASRGNAGSSNQPQHF
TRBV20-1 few CSAYSAGELFF
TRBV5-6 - CASSSKQMNTEAFF
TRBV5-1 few CASSFSKTYEQYF
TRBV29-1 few CSALRTGAIHNEQFF
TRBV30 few CAWSVHDAYFNQPQHF
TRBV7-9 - CASSHTSTDSLALEQYF
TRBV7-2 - CASSLALAGGATGELFF
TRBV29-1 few CSLIAGSSYNEQFF
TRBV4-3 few CASSQVGGALFF
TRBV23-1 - CASRDRGPYNEQFF
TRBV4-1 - CASSPYSGAREQFF
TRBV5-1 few CASSLGAGDAYEQYF
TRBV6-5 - CASKASRGKLFF
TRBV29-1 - CSVGGGLSSYEQYF
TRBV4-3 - CASSQVAQGPYNEQFF
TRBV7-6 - CASSGANVLTF
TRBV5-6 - CASSLATAIMNTEAFF
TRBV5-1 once CASSSETGDDLYGYTF